This T cell receptor beta chain was retrieved from a study of Ad26.COV2.S vaccination and SARS-CoV-2 variants. CDR1 and CDR2 from the germline V gene are SGHVS and FQNEAQ. The CDR3 has 16 residues. V was cut by 6 bases and J by 2 bases, with 17 bases left in between. Stated treatment: about 20 received Ad26.COV2.S at low or high dose, single or two shots; about 5 received placebo; per-sample allocation not given. Day 63 after the first injection of vaccine or placebo was the sampling time. The data were produced by immunoSEQ multiplex PCR, yet TCRdb's version contains in-frame clones alone and is incomplete. Of about 350,000 clones listed, 70% to 90% were seen once; the top ten hold about 3.3%.

The chain couples TRBV7-8 to TRBJ1-3; D is uncertain. Material: peripheral blood, obtained in a trial of Ad26.COV2.S vaccine versus placebo. This TCR was recovered from a person aged 18-60 years who received the Ad26.COV2.S COVID-19 vaccine or a placebo. The CDR3: CASSLHWGAAGNTIYF. In DNA, the CDR3 is TGTGCCAGCAGTTTACATTGGGGTGCTGCTGGAAACACCATATATTTT.